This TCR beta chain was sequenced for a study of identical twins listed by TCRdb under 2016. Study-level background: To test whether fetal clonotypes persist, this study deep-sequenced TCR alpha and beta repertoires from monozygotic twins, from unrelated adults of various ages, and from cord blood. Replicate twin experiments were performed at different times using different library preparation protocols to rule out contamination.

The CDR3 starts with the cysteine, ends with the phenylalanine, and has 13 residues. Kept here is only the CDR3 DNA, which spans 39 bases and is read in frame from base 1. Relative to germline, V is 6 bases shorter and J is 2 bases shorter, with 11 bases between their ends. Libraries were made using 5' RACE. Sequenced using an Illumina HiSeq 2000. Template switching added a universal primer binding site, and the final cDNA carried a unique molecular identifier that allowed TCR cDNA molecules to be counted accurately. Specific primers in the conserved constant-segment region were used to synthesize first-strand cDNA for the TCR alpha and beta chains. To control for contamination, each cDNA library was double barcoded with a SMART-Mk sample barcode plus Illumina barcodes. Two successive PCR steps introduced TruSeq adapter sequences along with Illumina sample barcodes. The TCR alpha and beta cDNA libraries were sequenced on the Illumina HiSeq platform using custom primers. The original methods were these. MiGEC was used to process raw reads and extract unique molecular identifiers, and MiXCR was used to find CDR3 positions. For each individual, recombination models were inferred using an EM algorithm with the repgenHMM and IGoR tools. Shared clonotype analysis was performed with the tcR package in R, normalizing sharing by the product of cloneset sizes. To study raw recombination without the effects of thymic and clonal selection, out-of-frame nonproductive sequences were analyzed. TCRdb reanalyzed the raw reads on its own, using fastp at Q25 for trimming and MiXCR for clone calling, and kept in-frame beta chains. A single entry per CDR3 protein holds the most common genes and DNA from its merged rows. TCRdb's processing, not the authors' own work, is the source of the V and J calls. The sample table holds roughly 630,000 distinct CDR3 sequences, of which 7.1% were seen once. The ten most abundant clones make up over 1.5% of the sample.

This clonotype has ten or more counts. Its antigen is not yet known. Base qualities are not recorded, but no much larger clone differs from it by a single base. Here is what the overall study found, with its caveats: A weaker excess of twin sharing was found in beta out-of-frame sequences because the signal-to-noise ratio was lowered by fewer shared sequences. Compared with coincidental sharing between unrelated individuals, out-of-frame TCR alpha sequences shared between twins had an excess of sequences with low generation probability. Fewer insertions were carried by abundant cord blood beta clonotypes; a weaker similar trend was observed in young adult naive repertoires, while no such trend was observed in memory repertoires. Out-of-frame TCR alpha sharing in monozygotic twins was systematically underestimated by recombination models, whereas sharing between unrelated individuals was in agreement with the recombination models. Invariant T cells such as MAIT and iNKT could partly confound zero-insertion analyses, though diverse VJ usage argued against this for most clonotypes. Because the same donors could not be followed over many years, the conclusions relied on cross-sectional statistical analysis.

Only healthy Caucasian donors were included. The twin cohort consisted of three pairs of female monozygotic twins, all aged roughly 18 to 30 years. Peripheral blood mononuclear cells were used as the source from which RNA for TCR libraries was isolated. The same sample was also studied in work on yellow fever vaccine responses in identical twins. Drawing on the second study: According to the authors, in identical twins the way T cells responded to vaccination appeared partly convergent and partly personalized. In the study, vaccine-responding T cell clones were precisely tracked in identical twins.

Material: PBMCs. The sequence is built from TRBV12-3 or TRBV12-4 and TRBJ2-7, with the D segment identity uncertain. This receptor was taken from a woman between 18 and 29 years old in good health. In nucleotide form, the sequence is TGTGCCAGCAGCATGTCTCGTCCCTACGAGCAGTACTTC. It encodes CASSMSRPYEQYF.